The clone carrying this T cell receptor (beta chain) was recorded many times. The sample originates from a study of T and B cells in COVID-19 patients. CDR1 and CDR2 (germline): MNHNS, SASEGT. V lost 10 bases, J lost 1 base, and 13 bases lay in between. The CDR3 loop spans 14 amino acids. BIOMED2 TRB-A/B primer pools were used in multiplex TRB PCR. TCRdb analysed the multiplex PCR reads with MiXCR anew, one entry per CDR3 protein. The table shows around 30,000 distinct CDR3 sequences, with 32% occurring only once. Each TRB amplification used roughly 220-550 ng of genomic DNA from blood. The chain combines TRBV6-1 with TRBJ2-2; D is possibly TRBD1 (6 bases). The sample comprised blood. The clonotype comes from a human donor who had recovered from COVID-19. CDR3 amino acids: CATWTDWNTGELFF. CDR3 bases: TGTGCCACCTGGACAGATTGGAACACCGGGGAGCTGTTTTTT.